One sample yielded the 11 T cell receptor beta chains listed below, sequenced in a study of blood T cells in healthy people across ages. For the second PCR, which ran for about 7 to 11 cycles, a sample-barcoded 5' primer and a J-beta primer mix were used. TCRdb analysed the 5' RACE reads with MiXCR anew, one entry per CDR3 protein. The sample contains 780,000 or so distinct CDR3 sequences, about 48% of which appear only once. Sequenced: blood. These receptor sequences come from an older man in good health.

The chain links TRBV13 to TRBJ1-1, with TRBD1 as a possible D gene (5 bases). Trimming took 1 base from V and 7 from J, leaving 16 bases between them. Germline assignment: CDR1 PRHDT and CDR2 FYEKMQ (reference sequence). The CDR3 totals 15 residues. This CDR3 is CASSLEEGHLNEAFF. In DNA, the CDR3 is TGTGCCAGCAGCTTAGAGGAGGGGCACCTAAATGAAGCTTTCTTT.

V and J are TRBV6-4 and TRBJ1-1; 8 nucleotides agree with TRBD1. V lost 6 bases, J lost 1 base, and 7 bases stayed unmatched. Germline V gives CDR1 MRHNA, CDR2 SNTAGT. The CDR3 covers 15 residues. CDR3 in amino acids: CASSGKGTGNTEAFF. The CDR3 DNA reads TGTGCCAGCAGCGGTAAGGGGACAGGGAACACTGAAGCTTTCTTT.

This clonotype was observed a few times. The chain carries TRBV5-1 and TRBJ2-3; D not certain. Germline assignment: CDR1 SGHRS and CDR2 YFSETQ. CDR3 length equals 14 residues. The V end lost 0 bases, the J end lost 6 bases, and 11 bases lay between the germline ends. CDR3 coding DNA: TGCGCCAGCAGCTTGGCAACCTCGTCGGATACGCAGTATTTT. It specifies CASSLATSSDTQYF.

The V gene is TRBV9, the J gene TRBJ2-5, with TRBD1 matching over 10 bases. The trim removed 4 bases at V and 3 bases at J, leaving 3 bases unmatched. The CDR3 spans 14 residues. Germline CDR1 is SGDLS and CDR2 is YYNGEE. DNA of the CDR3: TGTGCCAGCAGCAGGGGACAGGGGAAAGAGACCCAGTACTTC. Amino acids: CASSRGQGKETQYF.

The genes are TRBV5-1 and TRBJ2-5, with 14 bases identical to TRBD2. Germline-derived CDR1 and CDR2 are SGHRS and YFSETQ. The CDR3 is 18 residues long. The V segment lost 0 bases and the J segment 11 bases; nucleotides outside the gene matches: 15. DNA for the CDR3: TGCGCCAGCAGCTTGGGGGGTCGGGGACTAGCGGGAGTCAATGAGCAGTACTTC. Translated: CASSLGGRGLAGVNEQYF.

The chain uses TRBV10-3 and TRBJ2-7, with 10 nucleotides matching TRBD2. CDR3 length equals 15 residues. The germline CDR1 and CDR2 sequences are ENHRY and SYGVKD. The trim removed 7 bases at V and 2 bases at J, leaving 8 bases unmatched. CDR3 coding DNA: TGTGCCATCACCCCTAGCGGGGGACCAACCTACGAGCAGTACTTC. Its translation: CAITPSGGPTYEQYF.

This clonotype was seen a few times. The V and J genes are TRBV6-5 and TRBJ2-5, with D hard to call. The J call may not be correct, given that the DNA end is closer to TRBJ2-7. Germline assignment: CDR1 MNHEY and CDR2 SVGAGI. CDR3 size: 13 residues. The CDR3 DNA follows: TGTGCCAGCAGTCGGACCCCGGACCACGAGCAGTACTTC. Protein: CASSRTPDHEQYF.

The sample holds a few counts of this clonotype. The CDR3 sequence: CASSSDDRATIQYF. In nucleotides, the CDR3 is TGTGCCAGCAGCTCAGACGACAGGGCAACCATTCAGTACTTC. This rearrangement joins TRBV7-8 to TRBJ2-4, with 7 bases that match TRBD1. CDR1 and CDR2 (germline): SGHVS, FQNEAQ. The CDR3 is 14 amino acids. Trimming at V came to 4 bases and at J to 9 bases, leaving 9 bases not matched to a gene.

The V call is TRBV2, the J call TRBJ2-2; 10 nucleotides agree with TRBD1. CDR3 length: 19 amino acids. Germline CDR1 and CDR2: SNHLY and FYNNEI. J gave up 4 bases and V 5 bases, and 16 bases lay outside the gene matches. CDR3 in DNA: TGTGCCAGCAGTTTATTTCCGGGACAGGGGATCGGCGGCACCGGGGAGCTGTTTTTT. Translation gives CASSLFPGQGIGGTGELFF.

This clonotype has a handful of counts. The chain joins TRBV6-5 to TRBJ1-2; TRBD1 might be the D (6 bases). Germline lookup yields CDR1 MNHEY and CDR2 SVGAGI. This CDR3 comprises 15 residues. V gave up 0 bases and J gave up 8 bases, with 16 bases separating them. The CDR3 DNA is TGTGCCAGCAGTTACTCGAACACAGGGCAATACGGCTACACCTTC. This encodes CASSYSNTGQYGYTF.

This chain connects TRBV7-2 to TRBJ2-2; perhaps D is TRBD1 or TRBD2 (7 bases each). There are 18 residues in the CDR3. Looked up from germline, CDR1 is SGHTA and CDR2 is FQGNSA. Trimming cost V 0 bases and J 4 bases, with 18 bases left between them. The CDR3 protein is CASSLAPLGRGGTGELFF. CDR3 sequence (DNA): TGTGCCAGCAGCTTAGCGCCGTTGGGCAGGGGGGGCACCGGGGAGCTGTTTTTT.